The clone carrying this T cell receptor (beta chain) was counted a few times. Antigen unknown. The CDR3 has 14 amino acids. V was cut by 1 base and J by 2 bases, with 10 bases left in between. CDR1 is SGHRS, CDR2 YFSETQ, per germline. This record belongs to a study of CD8 T cells in ankylosing spondylitis. Study-level findings and limits: In peripheral blood, disease-linked CD8+ clones occurred at relatively low frequencies. In ankylosing spondylitis blood, a motif of roughly eight highly homologous TCR beta variants appeared characteristic. Earlier authors reported some of these motif variants in reactive arthritis synovial fluid and blood. Reports say disease-linked clones showed up significantly more in matched ankylosing spondylitis synovial fluid.

Each TCR beta library was made by quantitative 5'-RACE that incorporated molecular barcodes. MiXCR, run by TCRdb on the 5' RACE reads, gives a single entry per CDR3 protein. Found here are about 420,000 distinct CDR3 sequences, about a fifth of them singletons; the top ten hold about 16%. The specimen sequenced was blood, either unsorted or a sorted T cell fraction (not recorded which). The V and J genes are TRBV5-1 and TRBJ2-7, with a tentative D call TRBD2 (6 bases). The receptor was isolated from a male donor with ankylosing spondylitis. The CDR3 reads CASSLRSGAYEQYF. CDR3 DNA sequence: TGCGCCAGCAGCTTGCGTAGCGGAGCCTACGAGCAGTACTTC.